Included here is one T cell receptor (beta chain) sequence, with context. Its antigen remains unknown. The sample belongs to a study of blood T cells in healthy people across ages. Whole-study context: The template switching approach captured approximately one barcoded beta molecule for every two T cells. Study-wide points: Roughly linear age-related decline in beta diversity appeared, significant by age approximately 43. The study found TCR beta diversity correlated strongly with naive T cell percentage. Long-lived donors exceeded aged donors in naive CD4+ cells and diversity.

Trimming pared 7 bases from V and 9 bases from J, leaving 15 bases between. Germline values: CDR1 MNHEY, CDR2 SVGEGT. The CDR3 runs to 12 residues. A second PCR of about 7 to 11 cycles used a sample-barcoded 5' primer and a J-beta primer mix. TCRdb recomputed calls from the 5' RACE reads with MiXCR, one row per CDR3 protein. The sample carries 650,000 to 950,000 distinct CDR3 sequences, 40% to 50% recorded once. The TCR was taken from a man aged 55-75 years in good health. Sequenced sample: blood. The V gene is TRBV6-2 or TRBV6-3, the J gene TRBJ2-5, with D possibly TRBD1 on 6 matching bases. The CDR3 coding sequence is TGTGCCAGCACACAGGGAACTCGGGCCCAGTACTTC. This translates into CASTQGTRAQYF.